One and the same sample provided the 22 T cell receptor beta chains below, sequenced in a study of OX40 agonist ivuxolimab in advanced cancers. TCRdb's copy holds only in-frame clones and misses some; the assay was immunoSEQ multiplex PCR. The sample records about 86,000 clones, roughly 85% being singletons. The material was CD4+ or CD8+ T cells sorted from blood, obtained in a trial of the OX40 agonist ivuxolimab. Source of these receptors: an adult with an advanced solid tumor such as melanoma, head and neck, liver or kidney cancer.

The V gene is TRBV6-1, the J gene TRBJ1-6, with 8 bases lining up with TRBD1. CDR3 length: 14 residues. Losses at the gene ends were 1 base for V and 8 bases for J; bases not matched to a gene: 1. Germline V CDR1 and CDR2: MNHNS, SASEGT. Written as DNA, the CDR3 is TGTGCCAGCAGTGAAGGACAGGGGTATTCACCCCTCCACTTT. It translates to CASSEGQGYSPLHF.

V and J are TRBV6-6 and TRBJ1-1; D gene unclear. This CDR3 region has 14 residues. Germline V gene data show CDR1 as MNHNY and CDR2 as SVGAGI (reference sequence). V lost 2 bases to trimming and J lost 1 base, with 8 bases between them. The DNA for the CDR3 is TGTGCCAGCAGTTACCCAGGCCCGAACACTGAAGCTTTCTTT. This gives the protein CASSYPGPNTEAFF.

This rearrangement joins TRBV30 to TRBJ1-2; D is perhaps TRBD1 (5 bases). Germline CDR1 GTSNPN, CDR2 SVGIG (reference sequence). V shed 3 bases and J shed 7 bases, with 21 bases lying between them. The CDR3 is made up of 15 amino acids. CDR3 nucleotide sequence: TGTGCCTGGAGCCTAGGAAGGGAGACGAGGGGTGGCTACACCTTC. Amino acids: CAWSLGRETRGGYTF.

This chain uses TRBV19 with TRBJ2-1; TRBD2 matches at 11 bases. The CDR3 has 16 amino acids. Germline CDR1 LNHDA, CDR2 SQIVND (reference sequence). With V trimmed by 5 bases and J by 8 bases, 11 bases remained unmatched. CDR3 amino acids: CASSLSTSGIRDEQFF. CDR3 bases: TGTGCCAGTAGTCTGTCGACTAGCGGGATTAGGGATGAGCAGTTCTTC.

The CDR3 region has the DNA TGTGCCAGCAGCTTAGGCCGGGACATCTGGGAGACCCAGTACTTC. It is translated as CASSLGRDIWETQYF. V and J are TRBV7-7 and TRBJ2-5; tentative D call: TRBD1 (6 bases). Trimming shortened V by 1 base and J by 5 bases, and 14 bases separated the two germline ends. Germline CDR1 and CDR2: SSHAT and FNYEAQ (reference sequence). The CDR3 extends over 15 amino acids.

This chain uses TRBV6-1 with TRBJ1-2; the match to TRBD1 covers 11 bases. V lost 6 bases, J lost 4 bases, and 7 bases stayed unmatched. The CDR3 runs 15 residues. CDR1 and CDR2 from the germline V gene are MNHNS and SASEGT. The CDR3 loop reads CASSQTGTGGYGYTF. CDR3 bases: TGTGCCAGCAGCCAAACCGGGACAGGGGGCTATGGCTACACCTTC.

The chain links TRBV7-2 to TRBJ1-1; no reliable D call. The CDR3 runs 14 residues. Germline V lookup: CDR1 SGHTA, CDR2 FQGNSA. Trimming removed 3 bases at V and 3 bases at J, with 11 bases between. As DNA, the CDR3 is TGTGCCAGCAGCTTTTCTCAGCATTACACTGAAGCTTTCTTT. Protein sequence: CASSFSQHYTEAFF.

The chain carries TRBV28 and TRBJ2-1, with 8 bases identical to TRBD1. The CDR3 has 16 amino acids. Germline V gives CDR1 MDHEN, CDR2 SYDVKM. Trimming at V came to 3 bases and at J to 1 base, leaving 5 bases not matched to a gene. The CDR3 sequence: CASSFLWTGSYNEQFF. The DNA of the CDR3 is TGTGCCAGCAGTTTCCTGTGGACAGGGTCCTACAATGAGCAGTTCTTC.

This clone was seen just once. V usage is TRBV19 and J usage is TRBJ1-5; a weak D match, TRBD1 (6 bases). The CDR3 runs to 16 residues. The V end lost 3 bases, the J end lost 0 bases, and 12 bases lay between the germline ends. Germline V gene lookup returns CDR1 LNHDA and CDR2 SQIVND (reference sequence). The CDR3 protein is CASSIGGGPSNQPQHF. The CDR3 DNA reads as TGTGCCAGTAGTATTGGGGGGGGGCCTAGCAATCAGCCCCAGCATTTT.

The chain carries TRBV6-5 and TRBJ1-1, with 8 bases matching TRBD1. The V gene end was trimmed by 5 bases and the J gene end by 4 bases; junction bases not matched to a gene: 3. Per germline, CDR1 MNHEY and CDR2 SVGAGI. The CDR3 consists of 13 residues. This CDR3 is CASSLDRGTEAFF. The CDR3 coding sequence is TGTGCCAGCAGTCTCGACAGGGGCACTGAAGCTTTCTTT.

The J gene is TRBJ2-7, the V gene TRBV7-6; D not certain. CDR3 length: 15 amino acids. V was clipped by 1 base and J by 0 bases, with 10 bases between them. The germline gives CDR1 SGHVS, CDR2 FNYEAQ. The CDR3 sequence is CASSLVSGFSYEQYF. The CDR3 DNA sequence: TGTGCCAGCAGCTTAGTGAGTGGTTTCTCCTACGAGCAGTACTTC.

V and J are TRBV28 and TRBJ1-2, with 10 bases lining up with TRBD1. The CDR3 totals 15 residues. V shed 6 bases and J 8 bases; nucleotides not matched to a gene: 12. The germline CDR1 and CDR2 sequences are MDHEN and SYDVKM. CDR3 sequence (DNA): TGTGCCAGCAGCTTCCAGCGACAGGGGGCGGAAGGCTACACCTTC. The encoded protein is CASSFQRQGAEGYTF.

The sample holds a few counts of this clone. The rearrangement joins TRBV7-9 to TRBJ1-6, with TRBD1 matching over 9 bases. The germline gives CDR1 SEHNR, CDR2 FQNEAQ (reference sequence). J gave up 6 bases and V 5 bases, and 5 bases lay outside the gene matches. The length of the CDR3 is 15 residues. The CDR3: CASSQRTGANSPLHF. The CDR3 bases are TGTGCCAGCAGCCAACGGACAGGGGCTAATTCACCCCTCCACTTT.

Regarding this clone: The junction departs from the called germline gene at one end, perhaps through a read error. V gene TRBV7-7 combines with J gene TRBJ2-2, with D perhaps matching TRBD1 (6 bases). The CDR3 contains 16 residues. From germline, CDR1 is SSHAT and CDR2 FNYEAQ (reference sequence). CDR3 nucleotides: TGTGCTAGCAGCTGGGGGACAAATAGTCATTTCGGGGAGCTGTTTTTT. Its translation: CASSWGTNSHFGELFF.

This rearrangement joins TRBV2 to TRBJ1-5, with D perhaps TRBD1 (5 bases). The CDR3 consists of 13 residues. CDR1 and CDR2 from the germline V gene are SNHLY and FYNNEI. Trimming stripped 8 bases from V and 8 bases from J, with 16 bases between. The CDR3 spells CASGRDQFEPQHF. The CDR3 bases are TGTGCCAGCGGCAGGGACCAATTCGAGCCCCAGCATTTT.

This clone was picked up a small number of times. The rearrangement joins TRBV7-9 to TRBJ1-2, with D perhaps TRBD1 (5 bases). Trimming took 2 bases from V and 2 from J, leaving 12 bases between them. This CDR3 comprises 15 residues. Germline V gene data show CDR1 as SEHNR and CDR2 as FQNEAQ (reference sequence). CDR3 DNA sequence: TGTGCCAGCAGCTTAAAAGGGGTAGGCAACTATGGCTACACCTTC. It encodes CASSLKGVGNYGYTF.

J is TRBJ1-3 and V is TRBV5-1; D might be TRBD1 (6 bases). CDR3 length: 12 amino acids. The germline CDR1 and CDR2 sequences are SGHRS and YFSETQ. Trimming shortened V by 0 bases and J by 8 bases, and 6 bases separated the two germline ends. The CDR3 nucleotides are TGCGCCAGCAGCTTGGAGGGGGACACCATATATTTT. This translates into CASSLEGDTIYF.

The rearrangement uses TRBV2 and TRBJ2-7; 8 bases are a match to TRBD2. The CDR3 is 14 residues long. Unmatched junction bases numbered 8, after V lost 4 bases and J lost 6 bases. Germline V gene lookup returns CDR1 SNHLY and CDR2 FYNNEI. CDR3 sequence (DNA): TGTGCCAGCAGTGTTTTTAGCGGGGAAGTCGAGCAGTACTTC. This encodes CASSVFSGEVEQYF.

This chain links TRBV28 with TRBJ1-4; D unresolved. Germline V CDR1 and CDR2: MDHEN, SYDVKM. Trimming shortened V by 7 bases and J by 4 bases, and 10 bases separated the two germline ends. The CDR3 runs 13 residues. CDR3 loop: CASKTSFNEKLFF. The CDR3 DNA follows: TGTGCCAGCAAAACCAGTTTTAATGAAAAACTGTTTTTT.

J is TRBJ2-3 and V is TRBV9, with D uncertain. This CDR3 region has 16 residues. V gave up 4 bases and J gave up 0 bases, with 15 bases separating them. The germline V gene encodes CDR1 SGDLS and CDR2 YYNGEE. CDR3 residues: CASSPRQGSSTDTQYF. Written as DNA, the CDR3 is TGTGCCAGCAGCCCCAGACAAGGTTCTAGCACAGATACGCAGTATTTT.

V gene TRBV7-3 combines with J gene TRBJ2-3; D gene ambiguous. Germline V CDR1 and CDR2: SGHTA, FQGTGA. The CDR3 consists of 14 residues. The V end was cut by 3 bases, the J end by 0 bases, with 7 bases between. DNA for the CDR3: TGTGCCAGCAGCTTGACGCGGAGCACAGATACGCAGTATTTT. Translated, it gives CASSLTRSTDTQYF.

This clone occurred once. The chain is built from TRBV28 and TRBJ2-1, with 11 bases aligning to TRBD2. The CDR3 spans 16 residues. The germline gives CDR1 MDHEN, CDR2 SYDVKM. J lost 1 base, V lost 5 bases, and 4 bases had no gene match. The chain's CDR3 is CASSIRLAGSYNEQFF. CDR3 in DNA: TGTGCCAGCAGTATCCGACTAGCGGGGTCCTACAATGAGCAGTTCTTC.